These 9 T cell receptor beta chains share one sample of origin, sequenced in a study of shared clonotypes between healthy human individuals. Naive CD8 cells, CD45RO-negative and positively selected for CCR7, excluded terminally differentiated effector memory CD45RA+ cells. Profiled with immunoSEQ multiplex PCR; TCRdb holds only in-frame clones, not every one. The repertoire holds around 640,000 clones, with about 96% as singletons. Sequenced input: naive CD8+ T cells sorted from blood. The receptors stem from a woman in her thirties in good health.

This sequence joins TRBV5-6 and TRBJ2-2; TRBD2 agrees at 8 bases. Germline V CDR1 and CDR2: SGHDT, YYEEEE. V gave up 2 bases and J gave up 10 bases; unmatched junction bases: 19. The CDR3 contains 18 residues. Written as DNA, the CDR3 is TGTGCCAGCAGCTTCGGATTAAGGTCGGGACTAGTAAATCCGGAGCTGTTTTTT. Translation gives CASSFGLRSGLVNPELFF. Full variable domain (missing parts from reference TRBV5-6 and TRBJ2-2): DAGVTQSPTHLIKTRGQQVTLRCSPKSGHDTVSWYQQALGQGPQFIFQYYEEEERQRGNFPDRFSGHQFPNYSSELNVNALLLGDSALYLCASSFGLRSGLVNPELFFGEGSRLTVL.

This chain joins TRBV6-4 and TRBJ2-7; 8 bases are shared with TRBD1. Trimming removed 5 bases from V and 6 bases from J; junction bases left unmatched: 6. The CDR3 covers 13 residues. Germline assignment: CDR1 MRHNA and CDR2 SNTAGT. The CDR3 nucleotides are TGTGCCAGCAGTCAGGGGGCCTCGTCCGAGCAGTACTTC. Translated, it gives CASSQGASSEQYF.

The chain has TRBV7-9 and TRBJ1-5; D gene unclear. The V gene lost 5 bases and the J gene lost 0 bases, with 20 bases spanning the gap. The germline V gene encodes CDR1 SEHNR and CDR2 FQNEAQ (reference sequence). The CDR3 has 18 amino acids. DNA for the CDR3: TGTGCCAGCAGCCCCCCAACGGAGACGGCAGATAGCAATCAGCCCCAGCATTTT. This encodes CASSPPTETADSNQPQHF.

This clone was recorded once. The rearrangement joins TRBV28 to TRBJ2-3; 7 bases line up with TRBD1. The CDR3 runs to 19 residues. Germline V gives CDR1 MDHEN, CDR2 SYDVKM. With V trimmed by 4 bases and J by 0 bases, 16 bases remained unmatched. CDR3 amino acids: CASSSPLVMWGQSTDTQYF. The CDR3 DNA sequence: TGTGCCAGCAGTTCCCCCCTGGTGATGTGGGGACAGAGCACAGATACGCAGTATTTT.

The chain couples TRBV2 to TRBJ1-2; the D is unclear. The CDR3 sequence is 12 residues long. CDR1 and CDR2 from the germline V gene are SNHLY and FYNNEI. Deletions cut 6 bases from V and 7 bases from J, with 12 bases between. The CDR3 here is CASRGRMGGYTF. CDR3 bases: TGTGCCAGCAGGGGTCGAATGGGTGGCTACACCTTC.

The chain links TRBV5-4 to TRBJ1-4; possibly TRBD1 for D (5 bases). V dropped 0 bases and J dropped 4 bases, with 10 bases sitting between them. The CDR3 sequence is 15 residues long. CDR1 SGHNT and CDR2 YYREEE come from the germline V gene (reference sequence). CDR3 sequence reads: CASSLAGDGNEKLFF. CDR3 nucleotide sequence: TGTGCCAGCAGCTTGGCCGGGGACGGTAATGAAAAACTGTTTTTT.

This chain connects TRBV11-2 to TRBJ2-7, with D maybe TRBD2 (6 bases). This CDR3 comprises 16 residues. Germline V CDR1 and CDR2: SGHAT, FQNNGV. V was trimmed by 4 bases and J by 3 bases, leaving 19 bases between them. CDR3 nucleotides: TGTGCCAGCAGCTCGGACTACCTTACTGGTTTCTACGAGCAGTACTTC. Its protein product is CASSSDYLTGFYEQYF.

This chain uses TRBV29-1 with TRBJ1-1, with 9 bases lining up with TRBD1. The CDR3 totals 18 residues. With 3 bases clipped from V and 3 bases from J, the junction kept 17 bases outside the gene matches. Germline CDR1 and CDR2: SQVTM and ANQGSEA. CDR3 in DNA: TGCAGCGTTGAGGCCACAGGGGGCGCGAATCGCGGGTACACTGAAGCTTTCTTT. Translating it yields CSVEATGGANRGYTEAFF.

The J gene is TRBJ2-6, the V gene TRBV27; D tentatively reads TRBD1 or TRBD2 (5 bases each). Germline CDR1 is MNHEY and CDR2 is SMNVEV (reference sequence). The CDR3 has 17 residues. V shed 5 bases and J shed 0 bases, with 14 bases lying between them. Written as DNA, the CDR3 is TGTGCCAGCAGTGGAGACCGGGGCCCCTCTGGGGCCAACGTCCTGACTTTC. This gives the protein CASSGDRGPSGANVLTF.